The rows below give T cell receptor beta chains drawn from one sample of a study of cytomegalovirus exposure and HLA in healthy donors. Measured with immunoSEQ multiplex PCR; TCRdb has only the in-frame clones, and not every one. In the table there are around 210,000 clones, 78% of which are singletons. The specimen sequenced was PBMCs. These receptors all come from a boy under 18 in good health and CMV-seronegative. Both conserved end residues are part of each CDR3. D genes are given only for firm matches. Not all rows give a size; the values are once, few, many and, for expanded clones, a class.

J gene | D gene | clone size | V gene | CDR3 protein | CDR3 DNA
TRBJ1-6 | NA | NA | TRBV6-5 | CASSDSRNSPLHF | TGTGCCAGCAGCGACAGCCGCAATTCACCCCTCCACTTT
TRBJ2-1 | TRBD2 | NA | TRBV6-1 | CASSEYGLQGLAGTYNEQFF | TGTGCCAGCAGTGAATACGGCTTACAGGGTCTAGCGGGGACCTACAATGAGCAGTTCTTC
TRBJ1-4 | TRBD1 | few | TRBV28 | CASSLTRGLEKLFF | TGTGCCAGCAGTTTAACCAGGGGGCTAGAAAAACTGTTTTTT
TRBJ2-7 | NA | NA | TRBV27 | CASSLQGSPYEQYF | TGTGCCAGCAGTTTACAAGGGAGTCCCTACGAGCAGTACTTC
TRBJ2-1 | TRBD2 | NA | TRBV27 | CASSLSLAGVVPEQFF | TGTGCCAGCAGTTTATCTCTAGCGGGAGTGGTTCCGGAGCAGTTCTTC
TRBJ2-5 | NA | once | TRBV5-8 | CASSLVGAGKETQYF | TGTGCCAGCAGCTTGGTTGGGGCAGGGAAAGAGACCCAGTACTTC
TRBJ1-2 | TRBD1 | few | TRBV14 | CASSQSRGTANGYTF | TGTGCCAGCAGCCAGTCACGGGGGACAGCAAATGGCTACACCTTC
TRBJ2-7 | NA | few | TRBV6-6 | CASSFSSSYEQYF | TGTGCCAGCAGTTTCTCGTCGTCCTACGAGCAGTACTTC
TRBJ1-1 | TRBD1 | few | TRBV7-3 | CASSPTPGQGVRAFF | TGTGCCAGCAGCCCGACACCGGGACAGGGGGTAAGAGCTTTCTTT
TRBJ2-5 | TRBD2 | NA | TRBV5-1 | CASSMGVAGSVYQETQYF | TGCGCCAGCAGCATGGGAGTAGCGGGGTCCGTTTACCAAGAGACCCAGTACTTC
TRBJ1-1 | TRBD1 | NA | TRBV5-8 | CASSITGGSKAFF | TGTGCCAGCAGCATCACAGGGGGCTCTAAAGCTTTCTTT
TRBJ1-3 | TRBD1 | NA | TRBV7-6 | CASRARGLGGNTIYF | TGTGCCAGCAGAGCAAGGGGGCTAGGTGGAAACACCATATATTTT
TRBJ2-1 | TRBD2 | NA | TRBV29-1 | CSAGGRGGDPYEQFF | TGCAGCGCGGGCGGGAGGGGGGGTGATCCCTATGAGCAGTTCTTC
TRBJ1-2 | TRBD1 | NA | TRBV19 | CASSPGQGARGYTF | TGTGCCAGTAGCCCCGGACAGGGGGCAAGAGGCTACACCTTC
TRBJ1-4 | NA | NA | TRBV5-5 | CASSLIQGRNEKLFF | TGTGCCAGCAGCTTGATACAGGGTCGTAATGAAAAACTGTTTTTT
TRBJ2-7 | TRBD1 | NA | TRBV6-5 | CASSYTTGIREQYF | TGTGCCAGCAGTTACACGACAGGGATTCGCGAGCAGTACTTC
TRBJ2-7 | NA | once | TRBV4-1 | CASSQGRVYEQYF | TGCGCCAGCAGCCAAGGGAGAGTCTACGAGCAGTACTTC
TRBJ1-5 | NA | NA | TRBV9 | CASSPGVSNQPQHF | TGTGCCAGCAGCCCAGGGGTTAGCAATCAGCCCCAGCATTTT
TRBJ2-7 | NA | NA | TRBV30 | CAWSVQDSYEQYF | TGTGCCTGGAGTGTACAGGACAGCTACGAGCAGTACTTC
TRBJ1-5 | NA | NA | TRBV2 | CASSPDSNQPQHF | TGTGCCAGCAGCCCTGACAGTAATCAGCCCCAGCATTTT
TRBJ2-1 | NA | NA | TRBV7-6 | CASSLAHSTGSYNEQFF | TGTGCCAGCAGCTTAGCGCATTCAACTGGCTCCTACAATGAGCAGTTCTTC
TRBJ2-5 | NA | NA | TRBV2 | CASKEYFIRETQYF | TGTGCCAGCAAAGAGTACTTTATCAGGGAGACCCAGTACTTC
TRBJ1-5 | NA | once | TRBV5-6 | CASSPRGSPSNQPQHF | TGTGCCAGCAGCCCCCGCGGGAGTCCCAGCAATCAGCCCCAGCATTTT
TRBJ2-7 | NA | NA | TRBV14 | CASSPLAGRGYYEQYF | TGTGCCAGCAGCCCCCTTGCTGGGAGAGGTTACTACGAGCAGTACTTC
TRBJ2-6 | NA | few | TRBV2 | CASRRLAVSGANVLTF | TGTGCCAGCAGGCGTTTAGCGGTCTCTGGGGCCAACGTCCTGACTTTC
TRBJ1-2 | NA | once | TRBV7-3 | CASSLGLNYGYTF | TGTGCCAGCAGCTTAGGGCTGAACTATGGCTACACCTTC
TRBJ1-2 | NA | NA | TRBV6-4 | CASSNRDGGYGYTF | TGTGCCAGCAGTAACAGGGACGGCGGCTATGGCTACACCTTC
TRBJ2-3 | TRBD1 | NA | TRBV4-2 | CASSLRTGVGTDTQYF | TGTGCCAGCAGCCTTAGGACAGGGGTAGGAACAGATACGCAGTATTTT
TRBJ2-2 | NA | NA | TRBV29-1 | CSVEPRGGTGELFF | TGCAGCGTTGAACCCCGGGGAGGCACCGGGGAGCTGTTTTTT
TRBJ1-5 | TRBD1 | few | TRBV2 | CATRHLDRIYSNQPQHF | TGTGCCACCCGACATTTGGACAGGATCTATAGCAATCAGCCCCAGCATTTT
TRBJ1-6 | NA | NA | TRBV6-5 | CASSYNADSPLHF | TGTGCCAGCAGTTACAATGCGGATTCACCCCTCCACTTT
TRBJ1-2 | TRBD1 | few | TRBV2 | CASSGTGGGYGYTF | TGTGCCAGCAGTGGTACAGGGGGAGGCTATGGCTACACCTTC
TRBJ2-1 | TRBD2 | NA | TRBV30 | CAWSPLAGKDEQFF | TGTGCCTGGAGTCCCCTAGCGGGAAAGGATGAGCAGTTCTTC
TRBJ2-3 | TRBD1 | NA | TRBV29-1 | CSVYRRTGGFADTQYF | TGCAGCGTTTACCGACGGACAGGGGGTTTCGCAGATACGCAGTATTTT